This T cell receptor (beta chain) was identified in a study of cytomegalovirus exposure and HLA in healthy donors. Whole-study findings and limits: Cytomegalovirus association was assigned to approximately 160 TCR beta chains. In most subjects, TCR beta sequences reportedly gave accurate predictions of HLA-A and HLA-B alleles.

V lost 7 bases, J lost 2 bases, and 13 bases stayed unmatched. Germline lookup yields CDR1 MDHEN and CDR2 SYDVKM. This CDR3 is built from 16 residues. 13 Jbeta primers and 60 Vbeta primers were used for the PCR. Libraries were prepared by immunoSEQ multiplex PCR; TCRdb keeps only in-frame clonotypes and omits some of them. The sample records about 160,000 clones, around three quarters being singletons. Of note for this clone: Its antigen remains unknown.

The J gene is TRBJ2-7, the V gene TRBV28; 8 nucleotides align to TRBD1. This TCR came from a woman between 40 and 55 years old in good health and CMV-seronegative. Sequencing was carried out using PBMCs. CDR3: CASTLPGQGAPYEQYF. In DNA, the CDR3 is TGTGCCAGCACTCTTCCGGGGCAGGGGGCCCCCTACGAGCAGTACTTC.